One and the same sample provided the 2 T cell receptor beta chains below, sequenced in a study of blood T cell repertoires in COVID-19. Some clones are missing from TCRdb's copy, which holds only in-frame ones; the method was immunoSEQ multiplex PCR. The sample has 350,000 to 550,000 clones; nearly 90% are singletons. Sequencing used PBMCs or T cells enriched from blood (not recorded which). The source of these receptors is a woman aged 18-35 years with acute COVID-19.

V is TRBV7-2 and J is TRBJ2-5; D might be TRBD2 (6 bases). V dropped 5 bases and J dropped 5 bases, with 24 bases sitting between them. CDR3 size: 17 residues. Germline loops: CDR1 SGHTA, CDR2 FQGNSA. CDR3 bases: TGTGCCAGCAGCCCTCGGGCGGGACCCTTCGTGAGGGAGACCCAGTACTTC. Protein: CASSPRAGPFVRETQYF.

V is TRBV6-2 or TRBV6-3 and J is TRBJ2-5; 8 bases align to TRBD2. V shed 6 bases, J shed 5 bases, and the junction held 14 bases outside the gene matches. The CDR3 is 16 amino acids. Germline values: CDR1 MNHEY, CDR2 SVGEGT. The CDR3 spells CASRPWGSGREETQYF. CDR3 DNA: TGTGCCAGCAGGCCTTGGGGGAGCGGGAGAGAGGAGACCCAGTACTTC.